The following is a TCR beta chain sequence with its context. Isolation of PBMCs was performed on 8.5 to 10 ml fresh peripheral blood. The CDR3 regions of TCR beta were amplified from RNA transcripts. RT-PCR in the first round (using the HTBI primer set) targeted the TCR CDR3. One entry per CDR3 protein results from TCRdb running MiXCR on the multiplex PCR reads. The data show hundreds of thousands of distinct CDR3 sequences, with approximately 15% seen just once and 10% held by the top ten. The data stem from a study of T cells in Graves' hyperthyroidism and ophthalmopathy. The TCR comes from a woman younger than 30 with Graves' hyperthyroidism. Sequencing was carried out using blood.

The CDR3 bases are TGTGCCAGCGCCCGGGCCCTCAATCAGCCCCAGCATTTT. This gives the protein CASARALNQPQHF. The rearrangement links TRBV18 to TRBJ1-5; D is undetermined. V was shortened by 8 bases and J by 3 bases, with 11 bases between the two germline ends. CDR3 length: 13 residues. The germline V gene has CDR1 KGHSH and CDR2 LQKENI. Using reference TRBV18 and TRBJ1-5 for the parts outside the CDR3, the full variable domain is NAGVMQNPRHLVRRRGQEARLRCSPMKGHSHVYWYRQLPEEGLKFMVYLQKENIIDESGMPKERFSAEFPKEGPSILRIQQVVRGDSAAYFCASARALNQPQHFGDGTRLSIL.